A single sample is the source of the 16 T cell receptor beta chains below, sequenced in a study of T cell responses to AZD1222 COVID-19 vaccine. Profiling relied on immunoSEQ multiplex PCR, and the TCRdb table lists in-frame clones only, not all of them. The repertoire consists of 95,000 to 150,000 clones, with around 92% occurring once and the leading ten covering approximately 8%. The sequenced sample was peripheral blood, obtained 28 days after the second AZD1222 dose. The receptors come from an adult who received the AZD1222 COVID-19 vaccine.

The chain combines TRBV28 with TRBJ1-5; TRBD1 matches at 7 bases. The junction had 9 bases not matched to a gene; V was cut back by 6 bases and J by 7 bases. The CDR3 contains 14 residues. Germline V gene data show CDR1 as MDHEN and CDR2 as SYDVKM. The CDR3, as DNA: TGTGCCAGCAGAGATCCGGGACAGTCCCAGCCCCAGCATTTT. The encoded protein is CASRDPGQSQPQHF.

The chain links TRBV2 to TRBJ2-2; D call uncertain. The CDR3 loop spans 14 amino acids. CDR1 is SNHLY and CDR2 is FYNNEI in the germline V gene. Trimming removed 4 bases at V and 4 bases at J, with 10 bases between. The CDR3 nucleotides read TGTGCCAGCAGTGGAAGCTTGGGCACCGGGGAGCTGTTTTTT. This translates into CASSGSLGTGELFF. The whole variable domain, filled in from reference TRBV2 and TRBJ2-2, reads EPEVTQTPSHQVTQMGQEVILRCVPISNHLYFYWYRQILGQKVEFLVSFYNNEISEKSEIFDDQFSVERPDGSNFTLKIRSTKLEDSAMYFCASSGSLGTGELFFGEGSRLTVL.

The chain combines TRBV7-2 with TRBJ2-3, with 8 bases lining up with TRBD2. V trimming: 1 base; J trimming: 0 bases; junction bases outside the gene matches: 3. This CDR3 is built from 16 residues. Germline assignment: CDR1 SGHTA and CDR2 FQGNSA. CDR3 DNA sequence: TGTGCCAGCAGCTTAGGTTCTAGCGGGAGCACAGATACGCAGTATTTT. It codes for CASSLGSSGSTDTQYF. The full variable domain, in which reference TRBV7-2 and TRBJ2-3 provide the parts outside the CDR3, is GAGVSQSPSNKVTEKGKDVELRCDPISGHTALYWYRQSLGQGLEFLIYFQGNSAPDKSGLPSDRFSAERTGGSVSTLTIQRTQQEDSAVYLCASSLGSSGSTDTQYFGPGTRLTVL.

This clone has just a few counts. The J gene is TRBJ2-1, the V gene TRBV9, with D perhaps matching TRBD2 (5 bases). The CDR3 has 14 amino acids. V gave up 6 bases and J gave up 6 bases, with 16 bases separating them. Per the germline V gene, CDR1 is SGDLS and CDR2 is YYNGEE. CDR3 sequence: CASNFDYSTNEQFF. CDR3 DNA: TGTGCCAGCAACTTTGACTATTCTACCAATGAGCAGTTCTTC.

The DNA of the CDR3 is TGTGCCAGCAGCGCCACTAGGGGCACAGATACGCAGTATTTT. Translated: CASSATRGTDTQYF. The chain is built from TRBV11-3 and TRBJ2-3, with D tentatively TRBD2 (5 bases). With 5 bases removed from V and 1 base from J, the gap between germline ends came to 10 bases. The CDR3 runs 14 residues. Germline lookup yields CDR1 SGHNT and CDR2 YENEEA.

This chain links TRBV6-5 with TRBJ1-2, with TRBD1 matching over 9 bases. The CDR3 is 15 amino acids. The V gene's germline CDR1 is MNHEY and CDR2 SVGAGI. The junction had 7 bases not matched to a gene; V was cut back by 4 bases and J by 4 bases. The CDR3 region has the DNA TGTGCCAGCAGTTCCCCGGGACAGGGTTCCTATGGCTACACCTTC. Residues: CASSSPGQGSYGYTF.

The V gene is TRBV19, the J gene TRBJ2-1; 13 nucleotides match TRBD2. Germline CDR1 LNHDA, CDR2 SQIVND (reference sequence). This CDR3 is built from 16 residues. V lost 3 bases and J lost 7; bases outside the gene matches: 6. CDR3 DNA sequence: TGTGCCAGTAGTATTCCCGGGACTAGCGGGGCTAATGAGCAGTTCTTC. It codes for CASSIPGTSGANEQFF.

The CDR3: CASSLFGDHQPQHF. CDR3 DNA: TGTGCCAGCAGTTTATTCGGGGACCATCAGCCCCAGCATTTT. V usage is TRBV27 and J usage is TRBJ1-5; possible D gene TRBD1, 5 bases. This CDR3 has 14 residues. Germline assignment: CDR1 MNHEY and CDR2 SMNVEV (reference sequence). The V end was cut by 1 base, the J end by 5 bases, with 9 bases between.

CDR3 in amino acids: CATSRGQASSGNTIYF. The CDR3 DNA reads as TGTGCCACCAGCAGGGGACAGGCGAGCTCTGGAAACACCATATATTTT. The rearrangement joins TRBV15 to TRBJ1-3; 8 bases are shared with TRBD1. The CDR3 has 16 residues. Trimming cost V 3 bases and J 0 bases; bases outside gene matches: 4. Germline lookup yields CDR1 LNHNV and CDR2 YYDKDF (reference sequence).

The chain joins TRBV2 to TRBJ1-6; D ambiguous. Trimming took 6 bases from V and 7 from J, leaving 7 bases between them. The CDR3 length is 12 residues. Germline V CDR1 and CDR2: SNHLY, FYNNEI. The DNA of the CDR3 is TGTGCCAGCAGCGAACAGAATTCACCCCTCCACTTT. Its protein product is CASSEQNSPLHF.

The chain joins TRBV29-1 to TRBJ1-4; a weak D match, TRBD1 (5 bases). Germline V gene lookup returns CDR1 SQVTM and CDR2 ANQGSEA. The CDR3 loop spans 16 amino acids. V shed 6 bases and J shed 4 bases, with 21 bases lying between them. The CDR3 bases are TGCAGCGTACAAGACCGGGACGACGACTATAATGAAAAACTGTTTTTT. This codes for CSVQDRDDDYNEKLFF. The entire variable domain, with the rest obtained from reference TRBV29-1 and TRBJ1-4, is as follows: SAVISQKPSRDICQRGTSLTIQCQVDSQVTMMFWYRQQPGQSLTLIATANQGSEATYESGFVIDKFPISRPNLTFSTLTVSNMSPEDSSIYLCSVQDRDDDYNEKLFFGSGTQLSVL.

The chain has TRBV20-1 and TRBJ1-6, with 7 bases matching TRBD1. The CDR3 has 15 residues. Germline V gives CDR1 DFQATT, CDR2 SNEGSKA (reference sequence). Losses at the gene ends were 3 bases for V and 7 bases for J; bases not matched to a gene: 9. The CDR3, as DNA: TGCAGTGCTAGTATTATGGGACAGAACAATTCACCCCTCCACTTT. Amino acid sequence: CSASIMGQNNSPLHF.

J is TRBJ2-4 and V is TRBV5-1, with D perhaps matching TRBD1 or TRBD2 (5 bases each). CDR3 size: 16 residues. The germline gives CDR1 SGHRS, CDR2 YFSETQ. Trimming removed 0 bases from V and 6 bases from J, with 16 bases in between. In nucleotides, the CDR3 is TGCGCCAGCAGCTTGGCGTCTTGGGGGTCGGGAAACATTCAGTACTTC. This gives the protein CASSLASWGSGNIQYF.

V is TRBV5-6 and J is TRBJ1-1; TRBD1 agrees at 8 bases. The CDR3 has 13 residues. With 2 bases clipped from V and 7 bases from J, the junction kept 4 bases outside the gene matches. Germline CDR1 and CDR2: SGHDT and YYEEEE. For the CDR3, the DNA is TGTGCCAGCAGCTTTCGCAGGGGGCTTGAAGCTTTCTTT. Its protein product is CASSFRRGLEAFF.

The rearrangement links TRBV20-1 to TRBJ1-3; D gene ambiguous. CDR1 and CDR2 (germline): DFQATT, SNEGSKA (reference sequence). The CDR3 is 11 amino acids. Trimming shortened V by 6 bases and J by 4 bases, and 7 bases separated the two germline ends. The CDR3 DNA is TGCAGTGCAGAACAAGGAAACACCATATATTTT. It translates to CSAEQGNTIYF.

This chain links TRBV2 with TRBJ2-7; D may be TRBD2 (6 bases). The CDR3 runs to 12 residues. V was cut by 6 bases and J by 7 bases, with 13 bases left in between. CDR1 is SNHLY, CDR2 FYNNEI, per germline. CDR3 in DNA: TGTGCCAGCAGAGGAGGGTTTCGGGAGCAGTACTTC. Its translation is CASRGGFREQYF. Variable domain in full (rest from reference TRBV2 and TRBJ2-7): EPEVTQTPSHQVTQMGQEVILRCVPISNHLYFYWYRQILGQKVEFLVSFYNNEISEKSEIFDDQFSVERPDGSNFTLKIRSTKLEDSAMYFCASRGGFREQYFGPGTRLTVT.